Listed below are T cell receptor beta chains from one sample, sequenced in a study of blood T cell repertoires in COVID-19. The assay was immunoSEQ multiplex PCR, and TCRdb's table has in-frame clones only and misses some. The table has 200,000 to 250,000 clones, around 86% seen once. The sequenced sample was peripheral blood. The receptors stem from a woman aged 65 to 85 with COVID-19, enrolled during active disease. Each CDR3 is given with its conserved first and last residue. The D gene is left open where the match is weak. Clone size appears in some rows only: once, few, many, or a class for an expanded clone.

d_gene | abundance | j_gene | v_gene | CDR3aa | CDR3nt
. | few | TRBJ2-7 | TRBV7-2 | CASSPNSYEQYF | TGTGCCAGCAGCCCCAACTCCTACGAGCAGTACTTC
TRBD2 | . | TRBJ2-3 | TRBV2 | CASSGRTSGIGGDTQYF | TGTGCCAGCAGTGGTCGGACTAGCGGCATAGGGGGAGATACGCAGTATTTT
. | . | TRBJ1-3 | TRBV3-1/TRBV3-2 | CASSQNRPSGNTIYF | TGTGCCAGCAGCCAGAACAGGCCCTCTGGAAACACCATATATTTT
. | . | TRBJ1-1 | TRBV2 | CASSEERGMNTEAFF | TGTGCCAGCAGTGAAGAGAGAGGGATGAACACTGAAGCTTTCTTT
TRBD1 | . | TRBJ1-1 | TRBV5-1 | CASETGDMNTEAFF | TGCGCCAGCGAGACAGGGGATATGAACACTGAAGCTTTCTTT
. | . | TRBJ1-2 | TRBV12-3/TRBV12-4 | CASSLQDSYGYTF | TGTGCCAGCAGTTTACAGGACTCCTATGGCTACACCTTC
. | . | TRBJ1-4 | TRBV28 | CATYTPGVREKLFF | TGTGCCACCTACACTCCAGGGGTTCGGGAAAAACTGTTTTTT
. | . | TRBJ2-3 | TRBV6-2/TRBV6-3 | CASTPWAGFTDTQYF | TGTGCCAGCACCCCCTGGGCGGGCTTCACAGATACGCAGTATTTT
TRBD2 | . | TRBJ2-3 | TRBV6-2/TRBV6-3 | CASSETSGITDTQYF | TGTGCCAGCAGCGAGACTAGCGGGATCACAGATACGCAGTATTTT
. | . | TRBJ1-2 | TRBV28 | CASSGEQYGYTF | TGTGCCAGCAGTGGGGAGCAGTATGGCTACACCTTC
. | . | TRBJ2-1 | TRBV4-1 | CASSQPGASTYNEQFF | TGCGCCAGCAGCCAACCAGGGGCGTCGACCTACAATGAGCAGTTCTTC
TRBD1 | . | TRBJ2-5 | TRBV24-1 | CATSDPDRYQETQYF | TGTGCCACCAGTGACCCGGACAGGTATCAAGAGACCCAGTACTTC
TRBD1 | . | TRBJ1-3 | TRBV18 | CASSPVRDRGSGNTIYF | TGTGCCAGCTCACCAGTCCGGGACAGGGGCTCTGGAAACACCATATATTTT
. | . | TRBJ2-7 | TRBV19 | CASSPPSRQGGEQYF | TGTGCCAGTAGTCCTCCCTCCCGACAGGGAGGCGAGCAGTACTTC
. | . | TRBJ1-6 | TRBV27 | CASTSGWGGDSPLHF | TGTGCCAGCACCTCTGGCTGGGGGGGGGATTCACCCCTCCACTTT
. | few | TRBJ2-2 | TRBV9 | CASSASNTGELFF | TGTGCCAGCAGCGCCTCTAACACCGGGGAGCTGTTTTTT
TRBD1 | once | TRBJ1-1 | TRBV7-2 | CASSLGTGGAEAFF | TGTGCCAGCAGCTTGGGGACAGGGGGTGCTGAAGCTTTCTTT
TRBD1 | . | TRBJ1-1 | TRBV18 | CASSPSTGTVNTEAFF | TGTGCCAGCTCTCCGTCTACCGGGACAGTGAACACTGAAGCTTTCTTT
TRBD1 | once | TRBJ1-5 | TRBV18 | CASSLDRDQPQHF | TGTGCCAGCTCACTCGACAGGGATCAGCCCCAGCATTTT
. | . | TRBJ2-1 | TRBV6-4 | CASSKQGSDEQFF | TGTGCCAGCTCTAAACAGGGATCCGATGAGCAGTTCTTC
. | . | TRBJ1-1 | TRBV24-1 | CATSDEAARQTIF | TGTGCCACCAGTGATGAGGCGGCGAGACAGACAATCTTT
. | . | TRBJ1-2 | TRBV2 | CASSDITRGDRYGYTF | TGTGCCAGCAGTGATATTACCAGGGGCGACCGCTATGGCTACACCTTC
. | . | TRBJ2-3 | TRBV7-2 | CASSFGFSSTDTQYF | TGTGCCAGCAGCTTCGGGTTCAGTTCTACGGATACGCAGTATTTT
. | . | TRBJ2-1 | TRBV4-3 | CASSQGGQGTGQFF | TGCGCCAGCAGCCAAGGGGGGCAAGGTACTGGGCAGTTCTTC
TRBD1 | few | TRBJ2-7 | TRBV28 | CASTTYRGSYEQYF | TGTGCCAGCACAACCTACAGGGGCTCCTACGAGCAGTACTTC
TRBD1 | . | TRBJ2-2 | TRBV15 | CATEVGTGLTGELFF | TGTGCCACCGAGGTGGGGACAGGGTTAACCGGGGAGCTGTTTTTT
. | . | TRBJ2-2 | TRBV18 | CASSPLTAPLPGELFF | TGTGCCAGCTCACCACTAACTGCCCCGTTACCCGGGGAGCTGTTTTTT
. | once | TRBJ1-5 | TRBV6-2/TRBV6-3 | CASSYLGFNQPQHF | TGTGCCAGCAGTTACCTCGGTTTCAATCAGCCCCAGCATTTT
TRBD1 | . | TRBJ2-7 | TRBV7-6 | CASSHRQGIGYEQYF | TGTGCCAGCAGCCATAGACAGGGAATTGGGTACGAGCAGTACTTC
. | . | TRBJ2-3 | TRBV5-1 | CASSAQAVSTDTQYF | TGCGCCAGCAGCGCACAGGCGGTTAGCACAGATACGCAGTATTTT
TRBD1 | . | TRBJ1-5 | TRBV28 | CASRGTGENQPQHF | TGTGCCAGCAGAGGGACAGGGGAAAATCAGCCCCAGCATTTT
. | . | TRBJ1-5 | TRBV9 | CASSVAGAGYNQPQHF | TGTGCCAGCAGCGTAGCTGGGGCAGGCTACAATCAGCCCCAGCATTTT
. | . | TRBJ1-1 | TRBV7-2 | CASSLVPRGMNTEAFF | TGTGCCAGCAGCTTAGTTCCTCGGGGTATGAACACTGAAGCTTTCTTT
TRBD1 | . | TRBJ1-4 | TRBV5-6 | CASSLEQGRPNEKLFF | TGTGCCAGCAGCTTGGAACAGGGGAGGCCTAATGAAAAACTGTTTTTT
. | . | TRBJ2-1 | TRBV9 | CASSVASGPVNEQFF | TGTGCCAGCAGCGTGGCCAGCGGGCCCGTCAATGAGCAGTTCTTC